The 23 T cell receptor beta chains in this list originate from one sample, sequenced in a study of blood T cell repertoires in COVID-19. The data were produced by immunoSEQ multiplex PCR, yet TCRdb's version contains in-frame clones alone and is incomplete. This table has roughly 430,000 clones, approximately 91% appearing once. The sample was PBMCs or T cells enriched from blood (not recorded which). These receptors originate from a woman aged 18-30 years who had been exposed to COVID-19.

This clone showed up just a few times. The chain links TRBV4-1 to TRBJ2-5; D is perhaps TRBD2 (6 bases). V dropped 3 bases and J dropped 1 base, with 9 bases sitting between them. Germline values: CDR1 MGHRA, CDR2 YSYEKL. The CDR3 has 14 amino acids. CDR3 loop: CASSHRDFQETQYF. CDR3 nucleotides: TGCGCCAGCAGCCACCGGGACTTCCAAGAGACCCAGTACTTC.

The V gene is TRBV5-6, the J gene TRBJ1-2; 7 bases align to TRBD1. Unmatched junction bases numbered 9, after V lost 6 bases and J lost 4 bases. The CDR3 sequence is 14 residues long. In germline, CDR1 is SGHDT, CDR2 YYEEEE. Here the CDR3 reads CASTKYRDSYGYTF. The CDR3 region has the DNA TGTGCCAGCACTAAATACCGGGACAGCTATGGCTACACCTTC.

This chain links TRBV6-5 with TRBJ2-1, with 7 nucleotides matching TRBD2. The CDR3 extends over 15 amino acids. Losses at the gene ends were 0 bases for V and 5 bases for J; bases not matched to a gene: 4. The germline V gene encodes CDR1 MNHEY and CDR2 SVGAGI. Written as DNA, the CDR3 is TGTGCCAGCAGTTACTCCGGGACTATTAACAATGAGCAGTTCTTC. Protein sequence: CASSYSGTINNEQFF.

This clone was counted a single time. The chain links TRBV9 to TRBJ1-3; D gene ambiguous. Germline CDR1 SGDLS, CDR2 YYNGEE. V shed 0 bases and J shed 0 bases, with 7 bases lying between them. This CDR3 is built from 15 residues. This CDR3 is CASSVGLISGNTIYF. The CDR3 DNA follows: TGTGCCAGCAGCGTAGGACTCATCTCTGGAAACACCATATATTTT.

The J gene is TRBJ2-3, the V gene TRBV18; possibly TRBD1 for D (5 bases). Per the germline V gene, CDR1 is KGHSH and CDR2 is LQKENI. Trimming removed 3 bases from V and 2 bases from J, with 12 bases in between. This CDR3 region has 15 residues. The CDR3 DNA is TGTGCCAGCTCACCGCTCGGACATTTCACAGATACGCAGTATTTT. Amino acids: CASSPLGHFTDTQYF.

The table lists this clone with a count of one. V is TRBV7-3 and J is TRBJ1-1; the D is unclear. Trimming took off 1 base at V and 5 bases at J, with 11 bases between the two ends. This CDR3 has 14 amino acids. Germline CDR1 SGHTA, CDR2 FQGTGA. CDR3 DNA: TGTGCCAGCAGCTTAAAGGGCGGAGGGACTGAAGCTTTCTTT. This translates into CASSLKGGGTEAFF.

CDR3: CASSLPRGGETQYF. The CDR3 bases are TGTGCCAGCAGCTTGCCGCGGGGGGGGGAGACCCAGTACTTC. The rearrangement links TRBV5-4 to TRBJ2-5, with 9 bases aligning to TRBD2. The CDR3 extends over 14 amino acids. Trimming took 1 base from V and 5 from J; bases not matched to a gene: 3. Germline V CDR1 and CDR2: SGHNT, YYREEE (reference sequence).

The table lists this clone with a count of one. J is TRBJ2-3 and V is TRBV7-2; D is unclear. Germline assignment: CDR1 SGHTA and CDR2 FQGNSA. V lost 5 bases to trimming and J lost 4 bases, with 19 bases between them. This CDR3 is built from 16 residues. In nucleotides, the CDR3 is TGTGCCAGCAGCCCGGGTCTTAGGCTGGGTGCAGATACGCAGTATTTT. It codes for CASSPGLRLGADTQYF.

There are a few counts of this clone. CDR3 protein: CASSESRGIGTDTQYF. The CDR3 DNA follows: TGCGCCAGCAGTGAGTCACGGGGGATTGGCACAGATACGCAGTATTTT. The chain has TRBV10-2 and TRBJ2-3; TRBD2 might be the D (6 bases). With 0 bases removed from V and 1 base from J, the gap between germline ends came to 11 bases. CDR1 WSHSY and CDR2 SAAADI come from the germline V gene. The CDR3 is 16 amino acids.

This clone was found once. The CDR3 loop is CASSQEVNGLAGVLGNEQFF. CDR3 DNA: TGCGCCAGCAGCCAAGAAGTCAACGGACTAGCGGGAGTTCTGGGGAATGAGCAGTTCTTC. V gene TRBV4-1 combines with J gene TRBJ2-1; 13 bases match TRBD2. The CDR3 runs to 20 residues. Germline trimming cut 0 bases from V and 7 bases from J; bases unmatched to any gene: 15. Germline V gives CDR1 MGHRA, CDR2 YSYEKL.

The J gene is TRBJ1-2, the V gene TRBV30; possible D gene TRBD1, 5 bases. CDR1 GTSNPN and CDR2 SVGIG come from the germline V gene (reference sequence). The length of the CDR3 is 12 residues. The V end lost 0 bases, the J end lost 4 bases, and 6 bases lay between the germline ends. The CDR3 reads CAWSVGVYGYTF. The CDR3 nucleotides read TGTGCCTGGAGTGTAGGGGTCTATGGCTACACCTTC.

This clone was observed a single time. The chain has TRBV11-2 and TRBJ1-4; 8 nucleotides match TRBD1. The CDR3 consists of 16 residues. With V trimmed by 2 bases and J by 8 bases, 10 bases remained unmatched. Germline V CDR1 and CDR2: SGHAT, FQNNGV. CDR3 DNA sequence: TGTGCCAGCAGCTTACGGAACAGGGGGGGATGGGAAAAACTGTTTTTT. Protein product: CASSLRNRGGWEKLFF.

V is TRBV29-1 and J is TRBJ1-4; 8 bases agree with TRBD1. The V segment lost 7 bases and the J segment 8 bases; nucleotides outside the gene matches: 15. CDR3 length: 15 amino acids. Per the germline V gene, CDR1 is SQVTM and CDR2 is ANQGSEA. This chain's CDR3 is CSGTTGAADGEKLFF. The CDR3 bases are TGCAGCGGGACGACAGGGGCCGCCGATGGAGAAAAACTGTTTTTT.

The chain combines TRBV21-1 with TRBJ2-1; the D call in the table, TRBD2, was not verified against the DNA. TRBV21-1 is recorded as a pseudogene. The CDR3 sequence is 20 residues long. The CDR3 here is CASSKRNHRGVAGGDNEQFF. CDR3 sequence (DNA): TGTGCCAGCAGCAAAAGGAACCATCGCGGGGTAGCGGGAGGGGACAATGAGCAGTTCTTC.

This clone came up once. The chain carries TRBV2 and TRBJ1-4; 11 positions agree with TRBD1. CDR3 length: 16 amino acids. The J segment lost 10 bases and the V segment lost 6 bases, leaving 13 bases of the junction unmatched. Germline V gene lookup returns CDR1 SNHLY and CDR2 FYNNEI. The CDR3 DNA reads TGTGCCAGCAGCCCTTGGGACAGGGGGGATCTGGGAAAACTGTTTTTT. Its protein product is CASSPWDRGDLGKLFF.

The rearrangement links TRBV6-4 to TRBJ2-3; TRBD1 matches at 7 bases. After removal of 5 bases from V and 1 base from J, the junction contained 6 bases not matched to a gene. This CDR3 comprises 15 residues. The germline gives CDR1 MRHNA, CDR2 SNTAGT. The CDR3 region is CASSYIQGGTDTQYF. The CDR3 coding sequence is TGTGCCAGCAGTTATATCCAGGGGGGCACAGATACGCAGTATTTT.

The V call is TRBV7-9, the J call TRBJ1-2; TRBD1 aligns across 7 bases. The CDR3 sequence is 17 residues long. The junction had 12 bases not matched to a gene; V was cut back by 1 base and J by 4 bases. Germline V gives CDR1 SEHNR, CDR2 FQNEAQ (reference sequence). CDR3: CASSLGVTGVNRYGYTF. The CDR3 DNA follows: TGTGCCAGCAGCTTAGGAGTTACAGGGGTAAATCGCTATGGCTACACCTTC.

This clone was seen a single time. The gene calls are TRBV7-2 and TRBJ2-2, with 12 bases aligning to TRBD2. The length of the CDR3 is 19 residues. Germline CDR1 is SGHTA and CDR2 is FQGNSA. The J segment lost 1 base and the V segment lost 8 bases, leaving 14 bases of the junction unmatched. This chain's CDR3 is CASSRLSLAGGGNTGELFF. In DNA, the CDR3 is TGTGCCAGCTCCAGACTCTCCCTAGCGGGAGGGGGGAACACCGGGGAGCTGTTTTTT.

The chain combines TRBV4-3 with TRBJ2-7; 10 bases map to TRBD1. This CDR3 region has 17 residues. V trimming: 4 bases; J trimming: 1 base; junction bases outside the gene matches: 10. The germline gives CDR1 LGHNA, CDR2 YSLEER. The CDR3 loop is CASSRRQGALTSYEQYF. CDR3 sequence (DNA): TGCGCCAGCAGCCGGCGACAGGGGGCTCTTACATCCTACGAGCAGTACTTC.

The chain joins TRBV5-1 to TRBJ2-3; D possibly corresponds to TRBD2 (5 bases). Deletions cut 3 bases from V and 2 bases from J, with 10 bases between. In germline, CDR1 is SGHRS, CDR2 YFSETQ. The CDR3 loop spans 14 amino acids. The CDR3 region is CASSYGDTTDTQYF. In DNA form, the CDR3 reads TGCGCCAGCAGCTACGGGGATACCACAGATACGCAGTATTTT. The variable domain in full, completed from reference TRBV5-1 and TRBJ2-3, reads KAGVTQTPRYLIKTRGQQVTLSCSPISGHRSVSWYQQTPGQGLQFLFEYFSETQRNKGNFPGRFSGRQFSNSRSEMNVSTLELGDSALYLCASSYGDTTDTQYFGPGTRLTVL.

In its sample, this clone was seen once. This chain links TRBV15 with TRBJ2-2, with 8 bases identical to TRBD2. The CDR3 sequence is 15 residues long. After removal of 5 bases from V and 8 bases from J, the junction contained 10 bases not matched to a gene. Germline V gives CDR1 LNHNV, CDR2 YYDKDF (reference sequence). The CDR3 sequence: CATSPPRAGGGELFF. The DNA for the CDR3 is TGTGCCACCAGCCCCCCCCGGGCGGGGGGTGGGGAGCTGTTTTTT.

This clone has just one count. The V call is TRBV28, the J call TRBJ1-2; 11 bases agree with TRBD1. With 6 bases clipped from V and 3 bases from J, the junction kept 3 bases outside the gene matches. This CDR3 comprises 14 residues. From germline, CDR1 is MDHEN and CDR2 SYDVKM. The CDR3 DNA reads TGTGCCAGCAGCCGGGGACAGGGGGACTATGGCTACACCTTC. This translates into CASSRGQGDYGYTF.

The rearrangement joins TRBV2 to TRBJ2-7; 7 bases agree with TRBD2. Germline V gene sequence: CDR1 SNHLY, CDR2 FYNNEI. Trimming removed 7 bases from V and 7 bases from J; junction bases left unmatched: 13. The CDR3 has 14 amino acids. CDR3 nucleotide sequence: TGTGCCAGCACCAACCGGTTCTTAGCGGGTGAGCAGTACTTC. Translation: CASTNRFLAGEQYF.